These T cell receptor beta chains were read from a single sample in a study of blood T cell repertoires in COVID-19. Profiling relied on immunoSEQ multiplex PCR, and the TCRdb table lists in-frame clones only, not all of them. The sample consists of 400,000 to 550,000 clones, around 88% of them appearing once. The sample comprised peripheral blood. Every receptor here comes from a woman in her 30s with acute or convalescent COVID-19. Both conserved end residues are part of each CDR3. D genes are given only for firm matches. Rows give clone size only sometimes, using once, few, many, or a class for an expanded clone.

>-|TRBJ2-6|-|TRBV18
CASSPQGAGANVLTF
TGTGCCAGCTCACCTCAGGGTGCTGGGGCCAACGTCCTGACTTTC
>-|TRBJ2-3|-|TRBV28
CASGRGRSTDTQYF
TGTGCCAGCGGAAGAGGCCGGAGTACAGATACGCAGTATTTT
>once|TRBJ2-1|TRBD2|TRBV4-1
CASSQGAREEYNEQFF
TGCGCCAGCAGCCAAGGGGCGCGGGAGGAATACAATGAGCAGTTCTTC
>-|TRBJ2-5|TRBD2|TRBV6-2/TRBV6-3
CASSRQRGGVQETQYF
TGTGCCAGCAGTCGGCAGCGGGGGGGCGTCCAAGAGACCCAGTACTTC
>-|TRBJ1-2|-|TRBV11-3
CASSLSQGRANYGYTF
TGTGCCAGCAGCTTATCGCAGGGGAGGGCTAACTATGGCTACACCTTC
>-|TRBJ1-5|-|TRBV5-6
CASSSSGAIGNQPQHF
TGTGCCAGCAGCTCATCAGGGGCGATCGGCAATCAGCCCCAGCATTTT
>-|TRBJ2-2|TRBD2|TRBV29-1
CSVESGGAAGELFF
TGCAGCGTTGAGAGCGGGGGGGCGGCCGGGGAGCTGTTTTTT
>-|TRBJ1-6|TRBD1|TRBV9
CASSVEDRGYNSPLHF
TGTGCCAGCAGCGTAGAGGACAGGGGCTATAATTCACCCCTCCACTTT
>-|TRBJ1-3|-|TRBV4-1
CASSQIPPGEGNTIYF
TGCGCCAGCAGCCAAATACCCCCAGGGGAAGGGAACACCATATATTTT
>-|TRBJ1-3|-|TRBV6-2/TRBV6-3
CASSYESPAEGNTIYF
TGTGCCAGCAGTTACGAATCTCCCGCGGAAGGAAACACCATATATTTT
>-|TRBJ2-7|-|TRBV6-6
CASSSNRVEQYF
TGTGCCAGCAGCAGTAACAGGGTCGAGCAGTACTTC
>-|TRBJ2-5|TRBD2|TRBV3-1/TRBV3-2
CASSPWASGGIQETQYF
TGTGCCAGCAGCCCCTGGGCTAGCGGGGGGATACAAGAGACCCAGTACTTC
>-|TRBJ1-5|-|TRBV6-5
CASILRGGNQPQHF
TGTGCCAGCATCCTCAGGGGCGGCAATCAGCCCCAGCATTTT
>-|TRBJ2-5|-|TRBV5-4
CASSRPGQPKETQYF
TGTGCCAGCAGCCGCCCCGGACAGCCTAAAGAGACCCAGTACTTC